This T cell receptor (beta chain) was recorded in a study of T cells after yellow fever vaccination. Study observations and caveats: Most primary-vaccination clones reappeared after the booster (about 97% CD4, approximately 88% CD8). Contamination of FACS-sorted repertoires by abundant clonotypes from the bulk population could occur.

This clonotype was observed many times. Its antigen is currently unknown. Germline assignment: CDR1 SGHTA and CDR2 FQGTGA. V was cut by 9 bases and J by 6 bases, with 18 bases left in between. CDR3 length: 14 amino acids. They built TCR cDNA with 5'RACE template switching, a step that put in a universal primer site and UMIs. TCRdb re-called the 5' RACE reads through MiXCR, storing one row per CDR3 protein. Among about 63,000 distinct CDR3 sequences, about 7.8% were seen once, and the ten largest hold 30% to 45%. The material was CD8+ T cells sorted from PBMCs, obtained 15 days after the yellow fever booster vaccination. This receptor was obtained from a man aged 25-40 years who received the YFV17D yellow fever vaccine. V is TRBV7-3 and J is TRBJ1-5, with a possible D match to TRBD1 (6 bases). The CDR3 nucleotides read TGTGCCAGAGGGGGAGGGGATTTCGGTCAGCCCCAGCATTTT. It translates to CARGGGDFGQPQHF.